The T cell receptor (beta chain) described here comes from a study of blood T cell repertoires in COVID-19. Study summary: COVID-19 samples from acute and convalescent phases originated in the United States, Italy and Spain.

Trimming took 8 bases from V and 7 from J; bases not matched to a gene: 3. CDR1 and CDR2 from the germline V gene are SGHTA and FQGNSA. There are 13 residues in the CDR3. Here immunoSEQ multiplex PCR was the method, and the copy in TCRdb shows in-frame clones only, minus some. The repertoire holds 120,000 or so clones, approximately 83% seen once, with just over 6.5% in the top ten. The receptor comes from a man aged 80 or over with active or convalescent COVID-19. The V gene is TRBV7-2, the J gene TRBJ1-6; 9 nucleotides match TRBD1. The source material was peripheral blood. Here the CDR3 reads CASSGTGNSPLHF. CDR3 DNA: TGTGCCAGCTCAGGGACAGGGAATTCACCCCTCCACTTT.